These T cell receptor beta chains were read from a single sample in a study of T cells in localized non-small cell lung cancer. Only in-frame clones appear in the TCRdb table, and some are missing; sequencing was by immunoSEQ multiplex PCR. The table lists 60,000 to 75,000 clones, roughly 80% of them singletons. The sequenced sample was PBMCs, obtained before any cancer treatment. The receptors originated from a man between 40 and 70 years old with stage II lung adenocarcinoma. The CDR3 runs from the conserved cysteine through the conserved F or W. Each record gives: D gene, clone size, J gene, CDR3 length, V gene, CDR3 protein, CDR3 DNA. D genes are given only for firm matches. Size tells how often a clone was seen (once, few, many) or the class of an expanded clone, and some rows leave it out.

TRBD1 - TRBJ2-7 14 TRBV30 CAWSVGTGAYEQYF TGTGCCTGGAGTGTTGGGACAGGGGCCTACGAGCAGTACTTC
TRBD2 few TRBJ2-2 15 TRBV5-1 CASRGLAQNTGELFF TGCGCCAGCCGGGGACTAGCACAGAACACCGGGGAGCTGTTTTTT
- - TRBJ2-1 13 TRBV18 CATLGGPYNEQFF TGTGCCACCCTGGGGGGGCCGTACAATGAGCAGTTCTTC
TRBD1 - TRBJ1-1 15 TRBV5-4 CASSQDRARGTEAFF TGTGCCAGCAGCCAGGACAGGGCAAGGGGCACTGAAGCTTTCTTT
- medium-sized TRBJ1-2 12 TRBV30 CAWSLRLYGYTF TGTGCCTGGTCACTGAGGTTATATGGCTACACCTTC
TRBD2 once TRBJ2-1 15 TRBV2 CASSELAGGFNEQFF TGTGCCAGCAGTGAACTAGCGGGAGGATTCAATGAGCAGTTCTTC
TRBD1 - TRBJ1-2 14 TRBV19 CASSIRTGDYGYTF TGTGCCAGTAGTATAAGGACAGGGGATTATGGCTACACCTTC
TRBD2 - TRBJ2-5 17 TRBV19 CASSIGTSGRAGETQYF TGTGCCAGTAGTATAGGGACTAGCGGGAGGGCCGGGGAGACCCAGTACTTC
- - TRBJ2-5 14 TRBV5-1 CASSLGLDGETQYF TGCGCCAGCAGCTTGGGTCTAGATGGTGAGACCCAGTACTTC
- - TRBJ2-1 15 TRBV19 CASSVRDLGYNEQFF TGTGCCAGTAGTGTACGGGATCTAGGTTACAATGAGCAGTTCTTC
- - TRBJ1-1 12 TRBV7-2 CASSLYSGEAFF TGTGCCAGCAGCTTATACAGCGGGGAAGCTTTCTTT
TRBD1 - TRBJ1-2 16 TRBV4-2 CASSVDRGRGSYGYTF TGTGCCAGCAGCGTCGACAGGGGGCGAGGAAGCTATGGCTACACCTTC
- - TRBJ2-7 16 TRBV5-4 CASSLSPIFFSYEQYF TGTGCCAGCAGCTTGAGCCCCATTTTTTTTTCATACGAGCAGTACTTC
- - TRBJ2-1 13 TRBV2 CASSEIRLQEQFF TGTGCCAGCAGTGAAATACGCCTCCAGGAGCAGTTCTTC
- - TRBJ1-1 13 TRBV2 CASSVGPNTEAFF TGTGCCAGCAGTGTCGGGCCCAACACTGAAGCTTTCTTT
TRBD1 - TRBJ2-4 16 TRBV7-9 CASSSTRDRERDIQYF TGTGCCAGCAGCTCTACTAGGGACAGAGAGAGAGACATTCAGTACTTC
- - TRBJ1-4 15 TRBV11-3 CASSLPSGTNEKLFF TGTGCCAGCAGCTTACCATCAGGGACTAATGAAAAACTGTTTTTT
- - TRBJ1-5 12 TRBV29-1 CSVGQLNQPQHF TGCAGCGTCGGACAGCTCAATCAGCCCCAGCATTTT
TRBD1 - TRBJ1-2 13 TRBV2 CASTEPGQDPPFF TGTGCCAGCACCGAGCCGGGACAGGACCCTCCTTTTTTC
TRBD2 once TRBJ2-1 15 TRBV18 CASSPGLVAYNEQFF TGTGCCAGCTCACCGGGACTAGTTGCCTACAATGAGCAGTTCTTC
TRBD1 - TRBJ1-1 15 TRBV5-1 CASSFTGGANTEAFF TGCGCCAGCAGCTTTACAGGGGGCGCAAACACTGAAGCTTTCTTT
TRBD1 - TRBJ1-2 14 TRBV27 CASSASTGGYGYTF TGTGCCAGCAGCGCCTCGACAGGGGGCTATGGCTACACCTTC
- - TRBJ2-5 15 TRBV6-6 CASSSDTLRRETQYF TGTGCCAGCAGCTCGGACACCCTAAGGCGAGAGACCCAGTACTTC
TRBD2 - TRBJ2-1 17 TRBV18 CASSPWFGGDFYNEQFF TGTGCCAGCTCACCTTGGTTTGGGGGGGATTTCTACAATGAGCAGTTCTTC
TRBD1 once TRBJ1-4 18 TRBV28 CASSFPPDGQGTREKLFF TGTGCCAGCAGTTTCCCGCCCGATGGACAGGGGACTCGGGAAAAACTGTTTTTT
TRBD1 - TRBJ1-2 14 TRBV9 CASSYRGPNYGYTF TGTGCCAGCAGTTACAGGGGGCCAAACTATGGCTACACCTTC
TRBD2 - TRBJ2-3 14 TRBV6-5 CASSRDYFTDTQYF TGTGCCAGCAGTCGGGACTACTTCACAGATACGCAGTATTTT
TRBD1 few TRBJ1-1 15 TRBV5-1 CASSLVDRENTEAFF TGCGCCAGCAGCCTTGTCGACAGGGAGAACACTGAAGCTTTCTTT
- - TRBJ2-7 11 TRBV2 CASRGDGEQYF TGTGCCAGCAGGGGAGATGGCGAGCAGTACTTC
- - TRBJ1-4 14 TRBV28 CASSSWAGNEKLFF TGTGCCAGCAGTTCATGGGCAGGCAATGAAAAACTGTTTTTT
- - TRBJ2-3 17 TRBV7-2 CASSLTALLVPTDTQYF TGTGCCAGCAGCTTAACGGCCTTGTTAGTCCCCACAGATACGCAGTATTTT
- - TRBJ2-7 12 TRBV30 CAWSRSSYEQYF TGTGCCTGGAGTCGCTCTTCTTACGAGCAGTACTTC
- few TRBJ1-2 13 TRBV5-5 CASTREGLEGYTF TGTGCCAGCACTCGGGAGGGTCTTGAAGGCTACACCTTC
TRBD1 - TRBJ1-4 15 TRBV5-6 CASSRRTGEVKKLFF TGTGCCAGCAGCCGTCGGACAGGGGAAGTAAAAAAACTGTTTTTT
- - TRBJ2-5 12 TRBV18 CASSRAPEAQYF TGTGCCAGCTCACGCGCGCCCGAGGCCCAGTACTTC
TRBD1 - TRBJ1-3 17 TRBV7-9 CASTTLDRAFSGNTIYF TGTGCCAGCACCACTCTAGACAGGGCCTTCTCTGGAAACACCATATATTTT
- few TRBJ2-7 11 TRBV20-1 CSASDLYEQYF TGCAGTGCTAGCGACCTATACGAGCAGTACTTC
- - TRBJ1-2 14 TRBV7-2 CASSPWLGIYGYTF TGTGCCAGCAGCCCTTGGCTGGGAATCTATGGCTACACCTTC
TRBD2 - TRBJ2-2 17 TRBV5-5 CASSLGVAGVNTGELFF TGTGCCAGCAGCTTGGGTGTAGCGGGAGTGAACACCGGGGAGCTGTTTTTT
- once TRBJ1-2 14 TRBV27 CASSSRAANYGYTF TGTGCCAGCAGTTCCCGGGCAGCTAACTATGGCTACACCTTC
TRBD2 - TRBJ2-7 16 TRBV19 CASSINGGTSGYEQYF TGTGCCAGTAGTATAAATGGAGGGACTAGCGGGTACGAGCAGTACTTC